The 18 T cell receptor beta chains below come from one sample, sequenced in a study of breast tumors, draining lymph nodes, adjacent tissues. TCRdb re-called the multiplex PCR reads through MiXCR, storing one row per CDR3 protein. Here the sample spans some 31,000 distinct CDR3 sequences, under 80% being singletons. Material for sequencing was breast tumor tissue. The receptors shown here come from a female donor with breast cancer. Some clones in this sample may be carry-over from other donors' samples.

Notes on this clonotype: The germline gene is not matched at one end of the junction; a read error may be the cause. V is TRBV20-1 and J is TRBJ2-5; no firm D call. The germline CDR1 and CDR2 sequences are DFQATT and SNEGSKA (reference sequence). CDR3 size: 14 residues. In DNA, the CDR3 is TGCAGTGCGCCTCGCGGTACGGGCCAAGCGACCCAGTACTTC. Protein: CSAPRGTGQATQYF.

This clonotype was seen only a few times. V and J are TRBV7-9 and TRBJ1-1; unclear D gene. The V end lost 0 bases, the J end lost 2 bases, and 19 bases lay between the germline ends. This CDR3 has 18 amino acids. CDR1 and CDR2 (germline): SEHNR, FQNEAQ (reference sequence). CDR3 protein: CASSLAGFGGQRNTEAFF. The CDR3 DNA sequence: TGTGCCAGCAGCTTAGCGGGTTTCGGCGGGCAAAGAAACACTGAAGCTTTCTTT.

The rearrangement joins TRBV7-2 to TRBJ2-3; D is possibly TRBD2 (6 bases). The ends were cut back, 4 bases at V and 0 bases at J, with 14 bases in the middle. The V gene's germline CDR1 is SGHTA and CDR2 FQGNSA. The CDR3 loop spans 16 amino acids. The CDR3 sequence is CASSSVAGGSTDTQYF. The CDR3 DNA sequence: TGTGCCAGCAGCTCCGTCGCCGGGGGAAGCACAGATACGCAGTATTTT.

This clonotype was counted only a few times. The rearrangement uses TRBV7-3 and TRBJ2-2; a possible D gene is TRBD2 (6 bases). The CDR3 length is 16 residues. V gave up 0 bases and J gave up 2 bases, with 10 bases separating them. CDR1 SGHTA and CDR2 FQGTGA come from the germline V gene. In DNA, the CDR3 is TGTGCCAGCAGCTTAACCGGGGGTTCCAACACCGGGGAGCTGTTTTTT. This codes for CASSLTGGSNTGELFF.

Comments on this clonotype: Being one base from a much bigger clone, this may be a read error. This rearrangement joins TRBV5-6 to TRBJ1-2; tentatively, D is TRBD1 (5 bases). Germline-derived CDR1 and CDR2 are SGHDT and YYEEEE. V was pared by 4 bases and J by 0 bases, with 13 bases between. This CDR3 is built from 15 residues. This chain's CDR3 is CASSPGAAANYGYTF. As DNA, the CDR3 is TGTGCCAGCAGCCCCGGGGCAGCTGCTAACTATGGCTACACCTTC.

V gene TRBV12-3 or TRBV12-4 combines with J gene TRBJ1-6, with D unclear. With 6 bases removed from V and 8 bases from J, the gap between germline ends came to 23 bases. The CDR3 is 17 residues long. The CDR3 nucleotides read TGTGCCAGCAGCCCGGACCTACCACGTTCTAAATATTCACCCCTCCACTTT. It translates to CASSPDLPRSKYSPLHF.

In this sample, this clonotype turned up a few times. This may stem from a read error, because a much larger clone lies one nucleotide away. This chain connects TRBV10-3 to TRBJ1-5; possibly TRBD1 for D (5 bases). CDR1 and CDR2 from the germline V gene are ENHRY and SYGVKD. The CDR3 totals 13 residues. This CDR3 reads CAVSEEGRQPQHF. Written as DNA, the CDR3 is TGTGCCGTCAGTGAAGAGGGGCGTCAGCCCCAGCATTTT.

In its sample, this clonotype was seen once. The chain recombines TRBV20-1 with TRBJ2-7; D possibly corresponds to TRBD2 (5 bases). This CDR3 comprises 12 residues. The germline CDR1 and CDR2 sequences are DFQATT and SNEGSKA (reference sequence). The ends were cut back, 6 bases at V and 2 bases at J, with 11 bases in the middle. Here the CDR3 reads CSASGSTYEQYF. CDR3 bases: TGCAGTGCCTCGGGGTCCACCTACGAGCAGTACTTC.

This clonotype has a count of ten or more. A single base separates this from a much larger clone, so it may be a read error. This sequence joins TRBV20-1 and TRBJ2-3, with TRBD1 matching 10 bases. Germline V lookup: CDR1 DFQATT, CDR2 SNEGSKA (reference sequence). The CDR3 is made up of 15 amino acids. CDR3 protein: CSARVGDRGTGTQYF. CDR3 in DNA: TGCAGTGCTAGAGTCGGGGACAGGGGTACAGGTACGCAGTATTTT.

This clonotype was detected only once. The chain combines TRBV7-3 with TRBJ1-2; TRBD1 matches at 8 bases. Per germline, CDR1 SGHTA and CDR2 FQGTGA. Trimming cost V 5 bases and J 4 bases; bases outside gene matches: 6. The CDR3 extends over 14 amino acids. CDR3 sequence: CASSLGQGAYGYTF. The CDR3 bases are TGTGCCAGCAGCCTAGGACAGGGTGCCTATGGCTACACCTTC.

The rearrangement uses TRBV7-2 and TRBJ2-1; 9 bases match TRBD2. Trimming removed 5 bases from V and 4 bases from J; junction bases left unmatched: 6. This CDR3 has 15 residues. In germline, CDR1 is SGHTA, CDR2 FQGNSA. The CDR3 here is CASSVGTSRYNEQFF. The CDR3 nucleotides read TGTGCCAGCAGCGTCGGGACTAGCCGGTACAATGAGCAGTTCTTC.

This clonotype is judged medium-sized. The rearrangement links TRBV7-2 to TRBJ1-6; tentative D call: TRBD1 (5 bases). The CDR3 sequence is 14 residues long. Germline CDR1 reads SGHTA; CDR2 reads FQGNSA. The ends were cut back, 10 bases at V and 6 bases at J, with 16 bases in the middle. CDR3 sequence: CATKDWGVNSPLHF. The CDR3 coding sequence is TGTGCCACCAAGGATTGGGGCGTTAATTCACCCCTCCACTTT. Full variable domain (outside the CDR3, taken from reference TRBV7-2 and TRBJ1-6): GAGVSQSPSNKVTEKGKDVELRCDPISGHTALYWYRQSLGQGLEFLIYFQGNSAPDKSGLPSDRFSAERTGGSVSTLTIQRTQQEDSAVYLCATKDWGVNSPLHFGNGTRLTVT.

In its sample, this clonotype was seen many times. The V gene is TRBV6-5, the J gene TRBJ2-3; TRBD1 aligns across 9 bases. Trimming took 0 bases from V and 2 from J; bases not matched to a gene: 9. The CDR3 covers 18 residues. The germline V gene has CDR1 MNHEY and CDR2 SVGAGI. CDR3 nucleotides: TGTGCCAGCAGTTACTCTACACCCACAGGGGGCCTCACAGATACGCAGTATTTT. Its protein product is CASSYSTPTGGLTDTQYF.

This clonotype was seen ten or more times. The J gene is TRBJ1-1, the V gene TRBV9, with a possible D match to TRBD1 (5 bases). This CDR3 is built from 14 residues. V gave up 4 bases and J gave up 1 base, with 11 bases separating them. Germline loops: CDR1 SGDLS, CDR2 YYNGEE. The CDR3 spells CASSPWGPNTEAFF. CDR3 DNA: TGTGCCAGCAGCCCCTGGGGACCGAACACTGAAGCTTTCTTT.

The chain is built from TRBV6-6 and TRBJ1-2; 7 bases map to TRBD1. This CDR3 is built from 12 residues. Germline CDR1 is MNHNY and CDR2 is SVGAGI (reference sequence). The trim removed 7 bases at V and 6 bases at J, leaving 5 bases unmatched. The CDR3 reads CASNTGENGYTF. Written as DNA, the CDR3 is TGTGCCAGCAATACAGGGGAGAATGGCTACACCTTC.

There are many counts of this clonotype. The rearrangement joins TRBV20-1 to TRBJ2-5, with D possibly TRBD2 on 7 matching bases. V lost 3 bases, J lost 1 base, and 12 bases lay in between. Germline V gene sequence: CDR1 DFQATT, CDR2 SNEGSKA (reference sequence). This CDR3 region has 14 residues. The CDR3 DNA sequence: TGCAGTGCTAGGGGCGGGGGCACCCAAGAGACCCAGTACTTC. It yields the protein CSARGGGTQETQYF.

This clonotype came up a few times. The V gene is TRBV4-1, the J gene TRBJ2-5; TRBD1 matches 7 bases. The germline V gene encodes CDR1 MGHRA and CDR2 YSYEKL. The J segment lost 5 bases and the V segment lost 3 bases, leaving 9 bases of the junction unmatched. The CDR3 is 15 residues long. CDR3 in amino acids: CASSQVYRGEETQYF. CDR3 bases: TGCGCCAGCAGCCAGGTTTACAGGGGCGAGGAGACCCAGTACTTC.

This clonotype was observed many times. J is TRBJ1-5 and V is TRBV6-6; 10 bases map to TRBD1. Per the germline V gene, CDR1 is MNHNY and CDR2 is SVGAGI (reference sequence). The V and J ends lost 0 bases and 5 bases, in that order; junction bases with no gene match: 4. The CDR3 is 16 residues long. CDR3 loop: CASSYSTGTGDQPQHF. Written as DNA, the CDR3 is TGTGCCAGCAGTTACTCGACTGGGACAGGGGATCAGCCCCAGCATTTT.